Presented here are 25 T cell receptor beta chains from one specimen sequenced in a study of T cell clusters in autoimmune cytopenias. Multiplex touch-down PCR amplified TRB using TRB-A and TRB-B pools in one tube. Each CDR3 protein gets one entry in TCRdb, which reprocessed the multiplex PCR reads and gives no DNA. The repertoire shows under 8,500 distinct CDR3 sequences; the top ten hold roughly 3.4%. Each sample's input was approximately 0.25 ug genomic DNA, 38,000 or so genome equivalents. Sequenced sample: peripheral blood. The receptors stem from a human donor with an autoimmune cytopenia or autoimmune hepatitis (not recorded which).

Measured by frequency, this clonotype is medium-sized. The gene calls are TRBV5-5 and TRBJ2-5. The germline V gene encodes CDR1 SGHKS and CDR2 YYEKEE (reference sequence). The CDR3 length is 11 residues. The CDR3 protein is CASTLKETQYF.

This chain links TRBV20-1 with TRBJ1-6; without DNA, the TCRdb call of TRBD1 cannot be checked. The V gene's germline CDR1 is DFQATT and CDR2 SNEGSKA (reference sequence). The CDR3 consists of 11 residues. The CDR3 loop reads CSAPKDRVNHF.

This chain connects TRBV24-1 to TRBJ1-5. The CDR3 is 14 residues long. Germline V lookup: CDR1 KGHDR, CDR2 SFDVKD. CDR3 amino acids: CATSRDCGNQPQHF.

This clonotype is classed as medium-sized by frequency. The genes are TRBV18 and TRBJ2-7; the TCRdb D gene call, TRBD1, has no DNA to confirm it. CDR1 is KGHSH, CDR2 LQKENI, per germline. The CDR3 is made up of 13 amino acids. The CDR3 is CASSPRGLDEQYF.

By frequency, this clonotype registers medium-sized. This chain links TRBV18 with TRBJ2-6; TCRdb's D gene call, TRBD1, goes unchecked for lack of DNA. The CDR3 loop spans 17 amino acids. Germline V gene data show CDR1 as KGHSH and CDR2 as LQKENI. The CDR3 reads CASSSTGGSGGANVLTF.

The rearrangement links TRBV5-6 to TRBJ1-3; the TRBD1 assignment by TCRdb is unverifiable without DNA. The CDR3 spans 16 residues. Looked up from germline, CDR1 is SGHDT and CDR2 is YYEEEE. CDR3 sequence: CASSRQTGNSGNTIYF.

The gene calls are TRBV20-1 and TRBJ2-5; TCRdb picks TRBD1, but there is no DNA to check that call. Germline V gives CDR1 DFQATT, CDR2 SNEGSKA (reference sequence). The CDR3 sequence is 12 residues long. Here the CDR3 reads CSAPGQGETQYF.

The chain is built from TRBV20-1 and TRBJ2-2. Germline V lookup: CDR1 DFQATT, CDR2 SNEGSKA (reference sequence). This CDR3 has 13 residues. Here the CDR3 reads CSARGWNTGELFF.

Judged by frequency, this clonotype is medium-sized. The chain is built from TRBV29-1 and TRBJ2-3; the D gene TCRdb calls, TRBD1, cannot be checked with no DNA. The CDR3 is 14 amino acids. Germline V gene sequence: CDR1 SQVTM, CDR2 ANQGSEA. CDR3 sequence: CSVDRTGLPDTQYF.

The chain recombines TRBV18 with TRBJ1-2. Germline V lookup: CDR1 KGHSH, CDR2 LQKENI. The CDR3 extends over 12 amino acids. CDR3 residues: CASSAGGVGYTF. Variable domain in full (rest from reference TRBV18 and TRBJ1-2): NAGVMQNPRHLVRRRGQEARLRCSPMKGHSHVYWYRQLPEEGLKFMVYLQKENIIDESGMPKERFSAEFPKEGPSILRIQQVVRGDSAAYFCASSAGGVGYTFGSGTRLTVV.

This clonotype registers medium-sized (0.01 to 0.1%) by frequency. The genes are TRBV29-1 and TRBJ2-1; the D call from TCRdb, TRBD2, cannot be confirmed without DNA. The CDR3 sequence is 15 residues long. Germline-derived CDR1 and CDR2 are SQVTM and ANQGSEA. The chain's CDR3 is CSVLTSGGSYNEQFF.

This clonotype registers medium-sized by frequency. The chain couples TRBV6-6 to TRBJ1-1; without DNA, the TCRdb call of TRBD1 cannot be checked. CDR1 MNHNY and CDR2 SVGAGI come from the germline V gene (reference sequence). The CDR3 has 13 residues. The CDR3 loop is CASYPDGNTEAFF.

The rearrangement joins TRBV12-3 or TRBV12-4 to TRBJ1-2; TCRdb lists TRBD1, though no DNA is available to test this call. The CDR3 is 12 amino acids. The CDR3: CASRPGGGGYTF.

This clonotype ranks as medium-sized (0.01 to 0.1%) in terms of frequency. The V gene is TRBV7-9, the J gene TRBJ2-2. This CDR3 has 11 residues. Germline assignment: CDR1 SEHNR and CDR2 FQNEAQ (reference sequence). The CDR3 sequence: CASSLFGELFF.

The chain employs TRBV6-5 and TRBJ1-3. CDR1 and CDR2 from the germline V gene are MNHEY and SVGAGI. The CDR3 length is 16 residues. The CDR3 region is CASSYTEGPSGNTIYF.

Here the CDR3 reads CASSEGRRGPGYEQYF. V and J are TRBV6-1 and TRBJ2-7; TCRdb designates TRBD1, a call that cannot be tested without DNA. Germline V gene lookup returns CDR1 MNHNS and CDR2 SASEGT. CDR3 length equals 16 residues.

V usage is TRBV13 and J usage is TRBJ1-1. This CDR3 has 19 residues. Germline V lookup: CDR1 PRHDT, CDR2 FYEKMQ (reference sequence). CDR3 protein: CASSYSDPPDRRMNTEAFF.

The chain employs TRBV18 and TRBJ1-5; with no DNA, the TCRdb D assignment of TRBD1 cannot be verified. This CDR3 has 20 residues. In germline, CDR1 is KGHSH, CDR2 LQKENI. CDR3 amino acids: CASSLGQTGRGFGINQPQHF.

The CDR3 spells CATSKTGDTGELFF. J is TRBJ2-2 and V is TRBV24-1; TCRdb reports TRBD1, a call that lacks DNA to check it against. Germline values: CDR1 KGHDR, CDR2 SFDVKD. The CDR3 is made up of 14 amino acids.

The genes are TRBV5-1 and TRBJ1-1; the TCRdb D gene call, TRBD1, has no DNA to confirm it. In germline, CDR1 is SGHRS, CDR2 YFSETQ. The CDR3 runs 15 residues. Here the CDR3 reads CASSLAGGTGTEAFF.

This clonotype is classed as medium-sized by frequency. This chain uses TRBV12-3 or TRBV12-4 with TRBJ2-4; TCRdb lists TRBD1, though no DNA is available to test this call. This CDR3 contains 15 residues. The CDR3 loop reads CASSPTGLAKNIQYF.

This clonotype is deemed medium-sized by its frequency. This chain joins TRBV6-1 and TRBJ2-1; absent DNA, TCRdb's TRBD2 call cannot be checked. This CDR3 spans 15 amino acids. The germline V gene has CDR1 MNHNS and CDR2 SASEGT. CDR3 region: CASRAGTDTYNEQFF.

CDR3 residues: CASSKQGNTGELFF. The chain couples TRBV12-3 or TRBV12-4 to TRBJ2-2; checking the TCRdb D call of TRBD1 is not possible without DNA. The CDR3 is 14 residues long.

This clonotype is labeled medium-sized based on frequency. The genes are TRBV6-2 or TRBV6-3 and TRBJ2-3; checking the TCRdb D call of TRBD2 is not possible without DNA. Germline assignment: CDR1 MNHEY and CDR2 SVGEGT. The CDR3 sequence is 19 residues long. The CDR3: CASSYSDPSGGILKDTQYF.

This clonotype counts as medium-sized by frequency. This chain connects TRBV6-6 to TRBJ2-7; without DNA, the TCRdb call of TRBD1 cannot be checked. Germline V CDR1 and CDR2: MNHNY, SVGAGI (reference sequence). The CDR3 is 14 residues long. CDR3 protein: CASRSAGTGWKQYF.